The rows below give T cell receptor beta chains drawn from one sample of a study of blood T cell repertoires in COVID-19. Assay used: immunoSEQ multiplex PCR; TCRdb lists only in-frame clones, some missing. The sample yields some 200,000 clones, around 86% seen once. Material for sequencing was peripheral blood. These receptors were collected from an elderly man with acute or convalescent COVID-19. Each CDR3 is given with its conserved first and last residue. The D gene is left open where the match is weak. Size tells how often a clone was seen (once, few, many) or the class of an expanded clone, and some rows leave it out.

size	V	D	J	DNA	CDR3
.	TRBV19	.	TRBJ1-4	TGTGCCAGTAGTGTCCGGGCAACTAATGAAAAACTGTTTTTT	CASSVRATNEKLFF
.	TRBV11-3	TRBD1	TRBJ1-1	TGTGCCAGCAGCCCCCGGACCGGGACAGCTCCGAACACTGAAGCTTTCTTT	CASSPRTGTAPNTEAFF
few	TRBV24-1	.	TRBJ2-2	TGTGCCACCAGGGACAGGAACACCGGGGAGCTGTTTTTT	CATRDRNTGELFF
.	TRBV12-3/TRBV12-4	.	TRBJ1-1	TGTGCCAGCAGTCGCCGGTCCGGGACTGAAGCTTTCTTT	CASSRRSGTEAFF
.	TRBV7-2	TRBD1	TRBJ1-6	TGTGCCAGCAGCTTAGGACAGGGTGGGAATTCACCCCTCCACTTT	CASSLGQGGNSPLHF
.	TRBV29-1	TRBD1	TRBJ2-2	TGCAGCGTTGGAAAACAGGGGGGCCTGAACACCGGGGAGCTGTTTTTT	CSVGKQGGLNTGELFF
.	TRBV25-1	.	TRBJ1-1	TGTGCCAGCAGTGAATCATCGGGGAGGAACACTGAAGCTTTCTTT	CASSESSGRNTEAFF
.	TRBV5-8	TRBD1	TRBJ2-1	TGTGCCAGCAGCTTGGCAGGGACAGACCCTTACAATGAGCAGTTCTTC	CASSLAGTDPYNEQFF
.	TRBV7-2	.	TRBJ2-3	TGTGCCAGCAGCCCAAGGGACTTTACAGATACGCAGTATTTT	CASSPRDFTDTQYF
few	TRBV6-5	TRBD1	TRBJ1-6	TGTGCCAGCAGTTACGGCACAGGGGGCGCAGATTCACCCCTCCACTTT	CASSYGTGGADSPLHF
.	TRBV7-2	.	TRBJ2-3	TGTGCCAGCAGCGCCCAGGGGGGTCGCACAGATACGCAGTATTTT	CASSAQGGRTDTQYF
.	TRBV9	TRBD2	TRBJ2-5	TGTGCCAGCAGCTCCGAGGGAGGGATTCAAGAGACCCAGTACTTC	CASSSEGGIQETQYF
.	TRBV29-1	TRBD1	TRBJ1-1	TGCAGCGGTATAACAGGGGGCGTTGAAGCTTTCTTT	CSGITGGVEAFF
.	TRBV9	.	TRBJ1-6	TGTGCCAGCGGTGCCCTGGACACAAATTCACCCCTCCACTTT	CASGALDTNSPLHF
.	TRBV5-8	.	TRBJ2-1	TGTGCCAGCAGCCGAAATTACGGTTTTTCATCGGAGCACAATGAGCAGTTCTTC	CASSRNYGFSSEHNEQFF
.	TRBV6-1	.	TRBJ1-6	TGTGCCAGCAGTGAAGGGCAGGGTGCGACCCCCCTCCACTTT	CASSEGQGATPLHF
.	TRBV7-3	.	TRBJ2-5	TGTGCCAGCAGCTTAAGTCCGGCGGGGGAGACCCAGTACTTC	CASSLSPAGETQYF
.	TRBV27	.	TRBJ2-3	TGTGCCAGCAGTTTTAGGGCGGGGAGTGCCTTTTCTAGCACAGATACGCAGTATTTT	CASSFRAGSAFSSTDTQYF
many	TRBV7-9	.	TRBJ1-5	TGTGCCAGCAGTCCTATCGGGGATAGCAATCAGCCCCAGCATTTT	CASSPIGDSNQPQHF
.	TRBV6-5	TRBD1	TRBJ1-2	TGTGCCAGCAGTTACGGGGGACAGGGGGCGCGGTATGGCTACACCTTC	CASSYGGQGARYGYTF
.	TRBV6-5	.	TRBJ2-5	TGTGCCAGCAGTTACGTGACAGATCGCCGCGAGACCCAGTACTTC	CASSYVTDRRETQYF
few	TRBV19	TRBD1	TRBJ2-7	TGTGCCAGTAGTACGACCTACAGGGGAGTGCAGTACTTC	CASSTTYRGVQYF
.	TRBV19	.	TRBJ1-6	TGTGCCAGTAGAGAGCCAGGGTCCTATAATTCACCCCTCCACTTT	CASREPGSYNSPLHF
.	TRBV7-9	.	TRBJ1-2	TGTGCCAGCAGGCGAGAGGCGGGCTACACCTTC	CASRREAGYTF
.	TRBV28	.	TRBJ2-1	TGTGCCAGCAGTTTCCCCCCTACGGGGACACCAACCTACAATGAGCAGTTCTTC	CASSFPPTGTPTYNEQFF
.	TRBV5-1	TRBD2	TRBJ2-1	TGCGCCAGTCGTGCTACCGGGACTAGCGGGAGTGATGAGCAGTTCTTC	CASRATGTSGSDEQFF
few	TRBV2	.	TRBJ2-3	TGTGCCAGCAGTGAGGTCGGGTACACAGATACGCAGTATTTT	CASSEVGYTDTQYF
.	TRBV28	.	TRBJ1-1	TGTGCCAGCAGGGAGGGAGGCACTGAAGCTTTCTTT	CASREGGTEAFF
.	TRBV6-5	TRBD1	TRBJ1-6	TGTGCCAGCAGTTCCAGGGGGAACAATTCACCCCTCCACTTT	CASSSRGNNSPLHF
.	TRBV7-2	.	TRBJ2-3	TGTGCCAGCAGCCGGTCCTTCGTTACTAGCACAGATACGCAGTATTTT	CASSRSFVTSTDTQYF
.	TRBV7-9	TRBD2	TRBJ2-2	TGTGCCAGCAGGTCGACTAGCGGGCGTCGGACCGGGGAGCTGTTTTTT	CASRSTSGRRTGELFF
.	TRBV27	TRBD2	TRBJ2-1	TGTGCCAGCAGTCCGAGACTAGCGGGAGTCGTGAATGAGCAGTTCTTC	CASSPRLAGVVNEQFF
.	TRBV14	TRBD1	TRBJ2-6	TGTGCCAGCAGCCGCGCGCCGGGACAGTCTGGGGCCAACGTCCTGACTTTC	CASSRAPGQSGANVLTF
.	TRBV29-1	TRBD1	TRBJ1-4	TGCAGCGTGACAGGGACGGCTAATGAAAAACTGTTTTTT	CSVTGTANEKLFF
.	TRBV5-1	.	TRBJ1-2	TGCGCCAGCAGCTCGGGTCGGCTAGGAGACGGCTACACCTTC	CASSSGRLGDGYTF
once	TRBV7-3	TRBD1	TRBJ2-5	TGTGCCAGCAGCTTACGGACAGGGGGCGTAGAGACCCAGTACTTC	CASSLRTGGVETQYF
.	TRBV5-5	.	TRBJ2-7	TGTGCCAGCAGCTTGGACAGCAGATACGAGCAGTACTTC	CASSLDSRYEQYF
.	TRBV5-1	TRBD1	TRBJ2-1	TGCGCCAGCAGGCCGGGACAGGGGGCAACTACCGTAACTCGTGAGCAGTTCTTC	CASRPGQGATTVTREQFF
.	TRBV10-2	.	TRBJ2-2	TGCGCCAGCAGTGGGGGACACCAAATCGCGAACACCGGGGAGCTGTTTTTT	CASSGGHQIANTGELFF
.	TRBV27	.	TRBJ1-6	TGTGCCAGCAGTTTATTCCAGGGCGTGGGCTCACCCCTCCACTTT	CASSLFQGVGSPLHF
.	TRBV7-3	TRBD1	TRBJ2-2	TGTGCCAGCAGCTTATCGGGACAGGGGAACACCGGGGAGCTGTTTTTT	CASSLSGQGNTGELFF
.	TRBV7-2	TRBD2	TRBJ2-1	TGTGCCAGCAGCGACCGGACTAGCGCGAGCTCCTACAATGAGCAGTTCTTC	CASSDRTSASSYNEQFF
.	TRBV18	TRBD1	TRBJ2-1	TGTGCCAGCTCACCGTTACAGGGGAATGAGCAGTTCTTC	CASSPLQGNEQFF
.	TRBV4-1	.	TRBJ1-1	TGCGCCAGCAGCCAAGAGCAGGGGTATCCTGAAGCTTTCTTT	CASSQEQGYPEAFF